A selection of T cell receptor beta chains follows, all from one sample in a study of blood T cell repertoires in COVID-19. Method: immunoSEQ multiplex PCR; TCRdb's copy keeps in-frame clones and lacks some. The repertoire holds 150,000 or so clones, with 87% as singletons. Sequencing was performed on peripheral blood. These receptors were collected from a woman aged 50 to 60 with acute or convalescent COVID-19. The CDR3 runs from the conserved cysteine through the conserved F or W. The order of the fields is D gene, CDR3 length, J gene, V gene, clone size, CDR3 protein. A D gene is named only where the DNA matches it firmly. Clone size appears in some rows only: once, few, many, or a class for an expanded clone.

D: -; length: 12; J: TRBJ1-5; V: TRBV7-9; size: -; CDR3: CASSFSDQPQHF
D: -; length: 13; J: TRBJ1-1; V: TRBV29-1; size: -; CDR3: CSVEQHRNTEAFF
D: -; length: 15; J: TRBJ2-6; V: TRBV25-1; size: -; CDR3: CATGTGSSGANVLTF
D: TRBD1; length: 14; J: TRBJ1-6; V: TRBV5-6; size: -; CDR3: CASSGTGGQFTLHF
D: TRBD1; length: 15; J: TRBJ1-2; V: TRBV29-1; size: -; CDR3: CSVPKTGGPLYGYTF
D: TRBD1; length: 14; J: TRBJ1-3; V: TRBV19; size: -; CDR3: CASSRTGDENTIYF
D: -; length: 14; J: TRBJ2-7; V: TRBV11-1; size: -; CDR3: CASSLGRPAYEQYF
D: -; length: 16; J: TRBJ2-1; V: TRBV18; size: -; CDR3: CASSPPGADFYNEQFF
D: TRBD1; length: 16; J: TRBJ2-2; V: TRBV24-1; size: -; CDR3: CATSDTGTGQTGELFF
D: -; length: 12; J: TRBJ1-2; V: TRBV25-1; size: -; CDR3: CASRGGSYGYTF
D: -; length: 17; J: TRBJ1-5; V: TRBV5-5; size: -; CDR3: CASSLLGEAYSNQPQHF
D: -; length: 14; J: TRBJ1-3; V: TRBV10-3; size: -; CDR3: CAITGSGEGNTIYF
D: TRBD2; length: 17; J: TRBJ2-1; V: TRBV19; size: -; CDR3: CASRKGPGLAAGNEQFF
D: -; length: 13; J: TRBJ1-4; V: TRBV12-3/TRBV12-4; size: -; CDR3: CASSYRGSEKLFF
D: -; length: 14; J: TRBJ1-4; V: TRBV6-5; size: -; CDR3: CASSPGAANEKLFF
D: TRBD1; length: 13; J: TRBJ1-2; V: TRBV2; size: -; CDR3: CASMRDSNYGYTF
D: TRBD2; length: 16; J: TRBJ2-3; V: TRBV6-2/TRBV6-3; size: once; CDR3: CASSYSGLAGVGTQYF
D: -; length: 12; J: TRBJ1-2; V: TRBV6-5; size: -; CDR3: CASTTEGYGYTF
D: TRBD1; length: 19; J: TRBJ1-5; V: TRBV7-9; size: -; CDR3: CASSSSDRGLSYSNQPQHF
D: TRBD1; length: 14; J: TRBJ2-1; V: TRBV27; size: -; CDR3: CASSFGQGLRRQFF
D: TRBD2; length: 16; J: TRBJ2-3; V: TRBV6-6; size: -; CDR3: CASIARLAGFTDTQYF
D: TRBD1; length: 17; J: TRBJ2-6; V: TRBV18; size: -; CDR3: CASSHSDRGTGANVLTF
D: TRBD1; length: 13; J: TRBJ2-7; V: TRBV19; size: -; CDR3: CASAGTGRTEQYF
D: TRBD1; length: 14; J: TRBJ1-1; V: TRBV27; size: -; CDR3: CASSFLDRGTEAFF
D: -; length: 17; J: TRBJ2-2; V: TRBV6-4; size: -; CDR3: CASSDSGGARVTGELFF
D: TRBD2; length: 17; J: TRBJ2-2; V: TRBV5-1; size: -; CDR3: CASSSGLAGRYTGELFF
D: -; length: 18; J: TRBJ2-3; V: TRBV6-6; size: -; CDR3: CASSPLRGLGGGTDTQYF
D: -; length: 15; J: TRBJ2-3; V: TRBV19; size: -; CDR3: CASSMRFVSTDTQYF
D: TRBD1; length: 16; J: TRBJ2-5; V: TRBV4-3; size: -; CDR3: CASSQVERTGKETQYF
D: -; length: 13; J: TRBJ2-5; V: TRBV10-2; size: -; CDR3: CASSEPGMETQYF
D: TRBD2; length: 17; J: TRBJ2-2; V: TRBV19; size: -; CDR3: CASSIPGVAGEVGELFF
D: -; length: 16; J: TRBJ2-2; V: TRBV7-2; size: few; CDR3: CASSLVPTVNTGELFF
D: TRBD1; length: 15; J: TRBJ2-1; V: TRBV9; size: -; CDR3: CASSVDRGKNDEQFF
D: -; length: 15; J: TRBJ2-6; V: TRBV19; size: -; CDR3: CATRRQSFGANVLTF
D: -; length: 13; J: TRBJ1-2; V: TRBV10-3; size: -; CDR3: CAISEEGEGGYTF
D: -; length: 16; J: TRBJ1-1; V: TRBV21-1; size: -; CDR3: CASSTRQIQGHVEAFF
D: -; length: 12; J: TRBJ1-5; V: TRBV6-5; size: -; CDR3: CASEVGGQPQHF
D: TRBD1; length: 20; J: TRBJ2-6; V: TRBV7-6; size: -; CDR3: CASSFNPLSLDRGPANVLTF
D: TRBD1; length: 14; J: TRBJ1-2; V: TRBV30; size: -; CDR3: CAWSGGQPGSGYTF
D: -; length: 13; J: TRBJ1-1; V: TRBV14; size: -; CDR3: CASSQVQNTEAFF